These 32 T cell receptor beta chains were sequenced from one sample in a study of Graves' ophthalmopathy and Graves' hyperthyroidism. RNA transcripts were the template, and TCR beta CDR3 regions were amplified from them. HTBI primers served in a first-round RT-PCR, which a second-round multiplex PCR followed. TCRdb analysed the multiplex PCR reads with MiXCR anew, one entry per CDR3 protein. The sample has just over 600,000 distinct CDR3 sequences; approximately 21% are singletons. The sequenced sample was peripheral blood. The receptors were gathered from a woman aged 18-30 years with stable Graves' hyperthyroidism. Some clones in this sample may be carry-over from other donors' samples.

This clonotype was seen a few times. The chain is built from TRBV20-1 and TRBJ2-7; D remains unclear. V was pared by 7 bases and J by 3 bases, with 13 bases between. This CDR3 is built from 12 residues. The germline V gene has CDR1 DFQATT and CDR2 SNEGSKA (reference sequence). This CDR3 is CSGRGEDYEQYF. Written as DNA, the CDR3 is TGCAGTGGCAGAGGTGAAGACTACGAGCAGTACTTC.

This clonotype was counted ten times or more. This chain joins TRBV29-1 and TRBJ2-2; D ambiguous. Germline V gives CDR1 SQVTM, CDR2 ANQGSEA. V shed 0 bases and J shed 1 base, with 3 bases lying between them. The CDR3 contains 13 residues. The CDR3 DNA is TGCAGCGTTGAAGACGGGAACACCGGGGAGCTGTTTTTT. Its translation is CSVEDGNTGELFF.

The rearrangement links TRBV29-1 to TRBJ2-7; D may correspond to TRBD1 or TRBD2 (5 bases each). There are 12 residues in the CDR3. In germline, CDR1 is SQVTM, CDR2 ANQGSEA. Trimming shortened V by 4 bases and J by 4 bases, and 11 bases separated the two germline ends. DNA of the CDR3: TGCAGCGTTGGGCAGGGAGAATACGAGCAGTACTTC. As protein: CSVGQGEYEQYF.

V usage is TRBV19 and J usage is TRBJ2-7, with D uncertain. V shed 2 bases and J shed 2 bases, with 10 bases lying between them. CDR1 and CDR2 (germline): LNHDA, SQIVND (reference sequence). The CDR3 is 14 residues long. CDR3 region: CASSISADTYEQYF. In DNA, the CDR3 is TGTGCCAGTAGTATATCGGCCGATACCTACGAGCAGTACTTC.

This clonotype came up many times. The chain joins TRBV6-6 to TRBJ2-5; TRBD2 matches 16 bases. Unmatched junction bases numbered 5, after V lost 8 bases and J lost 2 bases. This CDR3 spans 16 amino acids. The germline gives CDR1 MNHNY, CDR2 SVGAGI (reference sequence). DNA for the CDR3: TGTGCCAGCTCCGGGACTAGCGGGAGGGCTCAAGAGACCCAGTACTTC. It encodes CASSGTSGRAQETQYF.

This clonotype came up many times. This sequence joins TRBV7-2 and TRBJ2-2; the match to TRBD2 covers 8 bases. J gave up 3 bases and V 1 base, and 1 base lay outside the gene matches. CDR3 length: 15 residues. Looked up from germline, CDR1 is SGHTA and CDR2 is FQGNSA. CDR3: CASSLVLADTGELFF. As DNA, the CDR3 is TGTGCCAGCAGCTTAGTACTAGCGGACACCGGGGAGCTGTTTTTT. Filled out from reference TRBV7-2 and TRBJ2-2, the complete variable domain reads GAGVSQSPSNKVTEKGKDVELRCDPISGHTALYWYRQSLGQGLEFLIYFQGNSAPDKSGLPSDRFSAERTGGSVSTLTIQRTQQEDSAVYLCASSLVLADTGELFFGEGSRLTVL.

This clonotype was counted only a few times. This chain links TRBV5-1 with TRBJ2-7; 12 bases are shared with TRBD2. The V and J ends lost 4 bases and 6 bases, in that order; junction bases with no gene match: 8. The germline CDR1 and CDR2 sequences are SGHRS and YFSETQ. The CDR3 runs to 15 residues. In DNA form, the CDR3 reads TGCGCCAGCAGCGGGCTAGCGGGAGGGCCGGGCGAGCAGTACTTC. Its translation is CASSGLAGGPGEQYF.

The chain links TRBV19 to TRBJ2-4; no firm D call. Deletions cut 2 bases from V and 6 bases from J, with 8 bases between. Per germline, CDR1 LNHDA and CDR2 SQIVND (reference sequence). The CDR3 is made up of 13 amino acids. Written as DNA, the CDR3 is TGTGCCAGTAGTATAAGGGCCCGAAACATTCAGTACTTC. It is translated as CASSIRARNIQYF. Combining the CDR3 with reference TRBV19 and TRBJ2-4 gives the whole variable domain DGGITQSPKYLFRKEGQNVTLSCEQNLNHDAMYWYRQDPGQGLRLIYYSQIVNDFQKGDIAEGYSVSREKKESFPLTVTSAQKNPTAFYLCASSIRARNIQYFGAGTRLSVL.

This clonotype was observed a few times. The chain combines TRBV6-2 or TRBV6-3 with TRBJ1-3; the D gene is possibly TRBD1 (5 bases). The CDR3 is made up of 13 amino acids. Trimming removed 6 bases from V and 8 bases from J, with 14 bases in between. Germline CDR1 and CDR2: MNHEY and SVGEGT. DNA of the CDR3: TGTGCCAGCAGACGAGACGGGACGGACACCATATATTTT. This sequence encodes CASRRDGTDTIYF.

As concerns this clonotype: At one end, the junction sequence differs from germline, possibly due to a read error. The genes are TRBV12-3 or TRBV12-4 and TRBJ1-1; weak D call: TRBD1 (5 bases). This CDR3 has 15 residues. The CDR3 region has the DNA TGTGCCATCAGTTTTCAGGGAGGGTCGAACACTGAAGCTTTCTTT. Its protein is CAISFQGGSNTEAFF.

This clonotype was counted many times. The V call is TRBV6-1, the J call TRBJ2-4; 7 bases are a match to TRBD1. Trimming at V came to 4 bases and at J to 3 bases, leaving 9 bases not matched to a gene. This CDR3 has 16 residues. Germline values: CDR1 MNHNS, CDR2 SASEGT. The CDR3 region has the DNA TGTGCCAGCAGTGTGGGGTCAGGGGGAAACAAAAACATTCAGTACTTC. Translated: CASSVGSGGNKNIQYF.

This clonotype was counted a single time. V usage is TRBV11-2 and J usage is TRBJ2-7, with TRBD2 matching over 15 bases. CDR1 SGHAT and CDR2 FQNNGV come from the germline V gene. The CDR3 length is 17 residues. Trimming at V came to 3 bases and at J to 6 bases, leaving 9 bases not matched to a gene. The chain's CDR3 is CASSFEGLAGGWGEQYF. The CDR3 coding sequence is TGTGCCAGCAGCTTCGAGGGACTAGCGGGAGGTTGGGGCGAGCAGTACTTC. Full variable domain (outside the CDR3, taken from reference TRBV11-2 and TRBJ2-7): EAGVAQSPRYKIIEKRQSVAFWCNPISGHATLYWYQQILGQGPKLLIQFQNNGVVDDSQLPKDRFSAERLKGVDSTLKIQPAKLEDSAVYLCASSFEGLAGGWGEQYFGPGTRLTVT.

The CDR3 nucleotides are TGCGCCAGCAGCATGACAGGGAGCTCCTACGAGCAGTACTTC. Encoded protein: CASSMTGSSYEQYF. The V call is TRBV5-1, the J call TRBJ2-7; 7 bases match TRBD1. CDR1 is SGHRS and CDR2 is YFSETQ in the germline V gene. The CDR3 extends over 14 amino acids. J lost 0 bases, V lost 4 bases, and 4 bases had no gene match.

The sample holds many counts of this clonotype. The chain recombines TRBV5-1 with TRBJ1-4, with a possible D match to TRBD1 (5 bases). The germline V gene has CDR1 SGHRS and CDR2 YFSETQ. Deletions cut 4 bases from V and 8 bases from J, with 15 bases between. The CDR3 totals 14 residues. CDR3 sequence: CASSPSGVGEKLFF. The CDR3 DNA follows: TGCGCCAGCAGCCCGTCGGGGGTAGGGGAAAAACTGTTTTTT.

This clonotype was detected a few times. This chain uses TRBV2 with TRBJ1-6; the D is unclear. Trimming removed 6 bases at V and 11 bases at J, with 11 bases between. The CDR3 spans 12 residues. Germline V gene lookup returns CDR1 SNHLY and CDR2 FYNNEI. CDR3 bases: TGTGCCAGCAGCTCTACCGGAACACCCCTCCACTTT. Translating it yields CASSSTGTPLHF.

There are many counts of this clonotype. The genes are TRBV29-1 and TRBJ2-2; D remains ambiguous. CDR1 and CDR2 (germline): SQVTM, ANQGSEA. Trimming pared 3 bases from V and 3 bases from J, leaving 11 bases between. This CDR3 has 14 residues. In nucleotides, the CDR3 is TGCAGCGTTGACCTCCGCGGAGACACCGGGGAGCTGTTTTTT. It yields the protein CSVDLRGDTGELFF.

This clonotype showed up many times. The chain combines TRBV30 with TRBJ1-1; weak D call: TRBD1 (6 bases). V lost 3 bases to trimming and J lost 4 bases, with 9 bases between them. In germline, CDR1 is GTSNPN, CDR2 SVGIG (reference sequence). The CDR3 has 12 residues. The CDR3: CAWRVRGTEAFF. In DNA, the CDR3 is TGTGCCTGGAGGGTCAGGGGCACTGAAGCTTTCTTT.

This clonotype was counted at least ten times. V usage is TRBV6-1 and J usage is TRBJ1-5; D is unclear. Trimming cost V 8 bases and J 0 bases, with 8 bases left between them. CDR1 and CDR2 (germline): MNHNS, SASEGT. The CDR3 consists of 13 residues. DNA for the CDR3: TGTGCCAGCGCACCCTATAGCAATCAGCCCCAGCATTTT. Translation: CASAPYSNQPQHF.

On this clonotype itself: A clone one base away is much larger, so this may be a read error. Because it lacks the conserved phenylalanine or tryptophan at the end, this CDR3 is likely a read error. The chain is built from TRBV29-1 and TRBJ1-1; weak D call: TRBD1 (5 bases). Per germline, CDR1 SQVTM and CDR2 ANQGSEA. This CDR3 region has 11 residues. Deletions cut 5 bases from V and 6 bases from J, with 10 bases between. The CDR3 region is CSVRQGSEAFV. As DNA, the CDR3 is TGCAGCGTTAGGCAGGGATCTGAAGCTTTCGTT.

This clonotype has ten or more counts. The J gene is TRBJ1-2, the V gene TRBV28; 7 bases fit TRBD1. V lost 5 bases, J lost 0 bases, and 3 bases stayed unmatched. The CDR3 extends over 14 amino acids. Germline V CDR1 and CDR2: MDHEN, SYDVKM. CDR3 nucleotides: TGTGCCAGCAGTAAGACAGGGACTAACTATGGCTACACCTTC. Its protein is CASSKTGTNYGYTF.

This chain connects TRBV20-1 to TRBJ2-5; a possible D gene is TRBD2 (7 bases). The V gene lost 5 bases and the J gene lost 0 bases, with 19 bases spanning the gap. Germline V CDR1 and CDR2: DFQATT, SNEGSKA (reference sequence). The CDR3 sequence is 16 residues long. This CDR3 is CSAARGGGPYQETQYF. For the CDR3, the DNA is TGCAGTGCTGCCAGGGGCGGGGGACCGTACCAAGAGACCCAGTACTTC.

This clonotype has at least ten counts. The chain recombines TRBV13 with TRBJ2-7; 12 bases line up with TRBD2. Germline values: CDR1 PRHDT, CDR2 FYEKMQ (reference sequence). This CDR3 is built from 18 residues. The V and J ends lost 5 bases and 2 bases, in that order; junction bases with no gene match: 13. The CDR3 DNA sequence: TGTGCCAGCAGCCGACTGACAACGCTAGCGGGGGGGCCCTACGAGCAGTACTTC. It is translated as CASSRLTTLAGGPYEQYF.

Comments on this clonotype: This may arise from a read error, as a much more abundant clone is one base away. The chain couples TRBV2 to TRBJ2-7, with a tentative D call TRBD2 (5 bases). V was clipped by 6 bases and J by 3 bases, with 6 bases between them. CDR1 is SNHLY and CDR2 is FYNNEI in the germline V gene. The CDR3 length is 11 residues. Written as DNA, the CDR3 is TGTGCCAGCAGGGAGGACTACGAGCAGTACTTC. It is translated as CASREDYEQYF.

Ten or more counts support this clonotype. V gene TRBV20-1 combines with J gene TRBJ1-1, with D uncertain. V was cut by 3 bases and J by 5 bases, with 10 bases left in between. The length of the CDR3 is 12 residues. Per germline, CDR1 DFQATT and CDR2 SNEGSKA (reference sequence). CDR3 in amino acids: CSASGGGTEAFF. DNA of the CDR3: TGCAGTGCTAGTGGAGGTGGGACTGAAGCTTTCTTT.

V is TRBV6-2 or TRBV6-3 and J is TRBJ2-7, with TRBD1 matching over 7 bases. The CDR3 is made up of 14 amino acids. With V trimmed by 6 bases and J by 1 base, 6 bases remained unmatched. Germline assignment: CDR1 MNHEY and CDR2 SVGEGT. The CDR3 DNA reads TGTGCCAGCAGGACAGGGTTAATTTCCTACGAGCAGTACTTC. It codes for CASRTGLISYEQYF.

CDR3 sequence reads: CASSDYRGRREAQYF. CDR3 DNA: TGTGCCAGCAGTGATTACAGGGGGCGCCGGGAGGCCCAGTACTTC. The rearrangement links TRBV6-4 to TRBJ2-5, with TRBD1 identical over 9 bases. V shed 3 bases, J shed 9 bases, and the junction held 11 bases outside the gene matches. Germline V gene lookup returns CDR1 MRHNA and CDR2 SNTAGT. The CDR3 loop spans 15 amino acids.

In its sample, this clonotype was seen once. The gene calls are TRBV29-1 and TRBJ1-1, with a weak D call TRBD1 (6 bases). This CDR3 contains 14 residues. V gave up 4 bases and J gave up 1 base, with 13 bases separating them. Germline CDR1 reads SQVTM; CDR2 reads ANQGSEA. CDR3 in amino acids: CSVVERGPNTEAFF. The CDR3 DNA reads as TGCAGCGTTGTGGAGCGGGGGCCGAACACTGAAGCTTTCTTT.

This clonotype was detected many times. The chain employs TRBV30 and TRBJ2-7; perhaps TRBD1 as D (6 bases). Germline V CDR1 and CDR2: GTSNPN, SVGIG (reference sequence). The CDR3 contains 14 residues. Deletions cut 0 bases from V and 3 bases from J, with 12 bases between. CDR3 DNA: TGTGCCTGGAGTGTTTCCAAAGGGGGCTACGAGCAGTACTTC. This encodes CAWSVSKGGYEQYF.

The rearrangement joins TRBV5-6 to TRBJ1-2, with no clear D. V was clipped by 4 bases and J by 5 bases, with 24 bases between them. The germline V gene encodes CDR1 SGHDT and CDR2 YYEEEE. This CDR3 is built from 17 residues. CDR3 nucleotide sequence: TGTGCCAGCAGCCTGTCGAACAACCCCGCCTCGTGGTATGGCTACACCTTC. This gives the protein CASSLSNNPASWYGYTF.

This clonotype was seen only a few times. The chain uses TRBV20-1 and TRBJ2-7, with D perhaps TRBD2 (5 bases). V was pared by 5 bases and J by 2 bases, with 13 bases between. Germline V gene data show CDR1 as DFQATT and CDR2 as SNEGSKA (reference sequence). CDR3 length: 13 residues. In DNA form, the CDR3 reads TGCAGTGCTCCCGGGCTAGCCGCCTACGAGCAGTACTTC. Its protein is CSAPGLAAYEQYF.

This clonotype was detected a few times. The chain couples TRBV6-1 to TRBJ1-2; D is unclear. The CDR3 has 13 residues. Trimming pared 6 bases from V and 4 bases from J, leaving 12 bases between. Germline V gene data show CDR1 as MNHNS and CDR2 as SASEGT. In DNA, the CDR3 is TGTGCCAGCAGGAGGGCCAGCTCCTATGGCTACACCTTC. Its translation: CASRRASSYGYTF.

J is TRBJ2-7 and V is TRBV30; D gene unclear. The CDR3 is 15 amino acids. Germline V gene data show CDR1 as GTSNPN and CDR2 as SVGIG (reference sequence). Trimming removed 0 bases from V and 1 base from J, with 13 bases in between. The CDR3 loop is CAWSVPGITSYEQYF. DNA for the CDR3: TGTGCCTGGAGTGTACCCGGAATTACTTCCTACGAGCAGTACTTC.